A single sample is the source of the 17 T cell receptor beta chains below, sequenced in a study of blood T cell repertoires in COVID-19. TCRdb keeps only in-frame clones here, not all; method: immunoSEQ multiplex PCR. The sample has about 270,000 clones, 88% seen once; the top ten hold 2.5% to 3.5%. Specimen: PBMCs or T cells enriched from blood (not recorded which). These receptors were obtained from a woman aged 45-65 years who had recovered from COVID-19.

DNA of the CDR3: TGTGCCAGCAGCGTTACCGGGACTAGCTACAATGAGCAGTTCTTC. The encoded protein is CASSVTGTSYNEQFF. The gene calls are TRBV7-3 and TRBJ2-1; 8 bases are a match to TRBD2. V shed 5 bases, J shed 3 bases, and the junction held 6 bases outside the gene matches. Looked up from germline, CDR1 is SGHTA and CDR2 is FQGTGA. The CDR3 has 15 amino acids.

V usage is TRBV3-1 (or the pseudogene TRBV3-2) and J usage is TRBJ1-2; tentatively, D is TRBD1 (6 bases). V lost 7 bases and J lost 2, with 11 bases in between. CDR3 length equals 13 residues. CDR1 is LGHDT, CDR2 YNNKEL, per germline (reference sequence). This CDR3 reads CASNRTVNYGYTF. CDR3 nucleotides: TGTGCCAGCAACCGGACAGTAAACTATGGCTACACCTTC.

This clone was seen a handful of times. The rearrangement joins TRBV11-2 to TRBJ1-2; perhaps TRBD1 as D (6 bases). V was cut by 4 bases and J by 6 bases, with 18 bases left in between. Looked up from germline, CDR1 is SGHAT and CDR2 is FQNNGV. The CDR3 contains 15 residues. The CDR3: CASSSWTAGVNGYTF. Written as DNA, the CDR3 is TGTGCCAGCAGCTCTTGGACAGCCGGGGTGAATGGCTACACCTTC. Full variable domain (missing parts from reference TRBV11-2 and TRBJ1-2): EAGVAQSPRYKIIEKRQSVAFWCNPISGHATLYWYQQILGQGPKLLIQFQNNGVVDDSQLPKDRFSAERLKGVDSTLKIQPAKLEDSAVYLCASSSWTAGVNGYTFGSGTRLTVV.

V and J are TRBV5-1 and TRBJ2-2, with 9 bases identical to TRBD1. The V and J ends lost 4 bases and 4 bases, in that order; junction bases with no gene match: 5. CDR3 length: 15 residues. CDR1 and CDR2 (germline): SGHRS, YFSETQ. CDR3 nucleotides: TGCGCCAGCAGCCCGGACAGGGGACCCACCGGGGAGCTGTTTTTT. It specifies CASSPDRGPTGELFF.

A few counts support this clone. The V and J genes are TRBV6-5 and TRBJ1-2, with 8 nucleotides matching TRBD1. V was pared by 5 bases and J by 8 bases, with 10 bases of the junction left unmatched. The length of the CDR3 is 14 residues. Germline-derived CDR1 and CDR2 are MNHEY and SVGAGI. CDR3 in DNA: TGTGCCAGCAGTACCGGACAGGGAGGTAGAGGCTACACCTTC. The encoded protein is CASSTGQGGRGYTF.

V and J are TRBV6-1 and TRBJ1-2; D possibly corresponds to TRBD1 (5 bases). The CDR3 is 13 residues long. The germline V gene encodes CDR1 MNHNS and CDR2 SASEGT. V lost 7 bases, J lost 4 bases, and 13 bases lay in between. The CDR3 loop reads CASNPQEGYGYTF. The CDR3 nucleotides are TGTGCCAGCAACCCACAGGAAGGCTATGGCTACACCTTC.

The chain has TRBV7-3 and TRBJ2-3, with 7 bases matching TRBD2. The CDR3 runs to 14 residues. Germline lookup yields CDR1 SGHTA and CDR2 FQGTGA. The trim removed 0 bases at V and 5 bases at J, leaving 2 bases unmatched. Here the CDR3 reads CASSLTGGIDTQYF. In DNA form, the CDR3 reads TGTGCCAGCAGCTTAACGGGAGGGATAGATACGCAGTATTTT.

The genes are TRBV7-2 and TRBJ2-2, with a weak D call TRBD2 (7 bases). Trimming took 7 bases from V and 1 from J, leaving 13 bases between them. CDR1 SGHTA and CDR2 FQGNSA come from the germline V gene. The CDR3 has 15 residues. As DNA, the CDR3 is TGTGCCAGCACCGGCGGGGGCATGAACACCGGGGAGCTGTTTTTT. It is translated as CASTGGGMNTGELFF.

The CDR3 DNA reads as TGTGCCAGCAGTGGCTGGAGAAATGAAAAACTGTTTTTT. Translated: CASSGWRNEKLFF. The chain carries TRBV27 and TRBJ1-4; D unclear. This CDR3 comprises 13 residues. The V gene's germline CDR1 is MNHEY and CDR2 SMNVEV (reference sequence). V was shortened by 5 bases and J by 5 bases, with 9 bases between the two germline ends.

The chain combines TRBV7-3 with TRBJ2-2; 14 bases line up with TRBD2. V shed 2 bases and J 5 bases; nucleotides not matched to a gene: 4. Germline-derived CDR1 and CDR2 are SGHTA and FQGTGA. The CDR3 extends over 17 amino acids. Here the CDR3 reads CASSLAGTSGSTGELFF. The CDR3 bases are TGTGCCAGCAGCTTAGCCGGGACTAGCGGGAGTACCGGGGAGCTGTTTTTT.

The chain uses TRBV28 and TRBJ2-1; maybe TRBD1 (6 bases). V was trimmed by 7 bases and J by 1 base, leaving 11 bases between them. Germline V lookup: CDR1 MDHEN, CDR2 SYDVKM. CDR3 length: 14 amino acids. CDR3 sequence: CASTLGQSYNEQFF. CDR3 coding DNA: TGTGCCAGCACCTTAGGACAGTCCTACAATGAGCAGTTCTTC.

The chain has TRBV7-2 and TRBJ1-3; D unclear. This CDR3 spans 14 amino acids. Between the trimmed V and J ends, which lost 2 bases and 0 bases, there was a span of 5 bases. Germline V CDR1 and CDR2: SGHTA, FQGNSA. The chain's CDR3 is CASSLLNSGNTIYF. In nucleotides, the CDR3 is TGTGCCAGCAGCTTACTTAACTCTGGAAACACCATATATTTT.

The chain joins TRBV7-2 to TRBJ2-1, with 11 bases lining up with TRBD2. This CDR3 has 15 amino acids. The V gene end was trimmed by 4 bases and the J gene end by 6 bases; junction bases not matched to a gene: 5. Germline V CDR1 and CDR2: SGHTA, FQGNSA. For the CDR3, the DNA is TGTGCCAGCAGCTCAACTGGACTAGCGGGCAATGAGCAGTTCTTC. Protein: CASSSTGLAGNEQFF.

This clone was detected a few times. The V call is TRBV5-1, the J call TRBJ2-3; D is unresolved. CDR1 is SGHRS, CDR2 YFSETQ, per germline. Between the trimmed V and J ends, which lost 4 bases and 2 bases, there was a span of 8 bases. The CDR3 length is 13 residues. This CDR3 reads CASSTPTTDTQYF. DNA for the CDR3: TGCGCCAGCAGCACTCCTACCACAGATACGCAGTATTTT.

This chain links TRBV21-1 with TRBJ1-5; the tabulated D call, TRBD1, remains unverified against the DNA. TRBV21-1 is an annotated pseudogene. There are 15 residues in the CDR3. CDR3: CASSKGDSSNQPQHF. In DNA, the CDR3 is TGTGCCAGCAGCAAAGGGGACAGCAGCAATCAGCCCCAGCATTTT.

This clone was detected once. V usage is TRBV6-5 and J usage is TRBJ1-1; 7 bases map to TRBD1. Trimming took 6 bases from V and 4 from J; bases not matched to a gene: 11. This CDR3 contains 15 residues. Germline V gene sequence: CDR1 MNHEY, CDR2 SVGAGI. For the CDR3, the DNA is TGTGCCAGCAGGGGGAGTGGGACAGCGGGCACTGAAGCTTTCTTT. Translating it yields CASRGSGTAGTEAFF.

The rearrangement joins TRBV5-1 to TRBJ1-1, with D tentatively TRBD1 (6 bases). This CDR3 region has 15 residues. V was trimmed by 4 bases and J by 7 bases, leaving 20 bases between them. The germline V gene encodes CDR1 SGHRS and CDR2 YFSETQ. For the CDR3, the DNA is TGCGCCAGCAGCAGGGACGGACAGCCAATATATGAAGCTTTCTTT. Its protein is CASSRDGQPIYEAFF.